These 8 T cell receptor beta chains came from one sample sequenced in a study of shared clonotypes between healthy human individuals. Here immunoSEQ multiplex PCR was the method, and the copy in TCRdb shows in-frame clones only, minus some. The table records 450,000 to 500,000 clones, over 70% of them present only once. The sequencing sample was made of PBMCs. These receptor sequences come from a woman in her thirties or forties in good health. Some clones in this sample may be carry-over from other donors' samples.

Comments on this clone: A read error is the likely source, as a far larger clone sits one nucleotide away. The J gene is TRBJ2-2, the V gene TRBV4-1; TRBD1 aligns across 8 bases. CDR1 MGHRA and CDR2 YSYEKL come from the germline V gene. The length of the CDR3 is 16 residues. V lost 3 bases, J lost 10 bases, and 13 bases stayed unmatched. The CDR3 nucleotides are TGCGCCAGCAGCCATTACAGGACAGGGAGGTTGGTGGAGCTGTTTTTT. Translation gives CASSHYRTGRLVELFF.

This chain links TRBV11-2 with TRBJ2-6, with a tentative D call TRBD1 (5 bases). This CDR3 comprises 17 residues. V lost 5 bases and J lost 0, with 14 bases in between. Germline V gene lookup returns CDR1 SGHAT and CDR2 FQNNGV. Here the CDR3 reads CASSIRQTGSGANVLTF. Here the CDR3 DNA reads TGTGCCAGCAGCATAAGACAGACTGGCTCTGGGGCCAACGTCCTGACTTTC.

The chain recombines TRBV28 with TRBJ2-7; unclear D gene. Germline loops: CDR1 MDHEN, CDR2 SYDVKM. Trimming pared 3 bases from V and 7 bases from J, leaving 7 bases between. The CDR3 extends over 11 amino acids. This chain's CDR3 is CASSFRREQYF. The CDR3 DNA is TGTGCCAGCAGTTTTCGTCGGGAGCAGTACTTC.

There are a few counts of this clone. The genes are TRBV7-9 and TRBJ2-3; D perhaps matches TRBD1 (6 bases). V shed 4 bases and J shed 2 bases, with 13 bases lying between them. The CDR3 contains 15 residues. Germline V gives CDR1 SEHNR, CDR2 FQNEAQ (reference sequence). The CDR3 nucleotides read TGTGCCAGCAGCTCAACTGACAGGTTCACAGATACGCAGTATTTT. As protein: CASSSTDRFTDTQYF.

The rearrangement joins TRBV7-2 to TRBJ1-2, with a tentative D call TRBD1 (5 bases). Germline-derived CDR1 and CDR2 are SGHTA and FQGNSA. The V gene lost 1 base and the J gene lost 7 bases, with 19 bases spanning the gap. The CDR3 is 16 residues long. The CDR3 protein is CASSLGYTGSRGGYTF. The CDR3 DNA reads as TGTGCCAGCAGCTTAGGGTATACGGGTTCGAGGGGTGGCTACACCTTC.

The rearrangement links TRBV19 to TRBJ1-1; weak D call: TRBD1 (5 bases). V was cut by 2 bases and J by 1 base, with 17 bases left in between. CDR1 and CDR2 from the germline V gene are LNHDA and SQIVND (reference sequence). This CDR3 has 17 amino acids. Here the CDR3 reads CASSIFQGSTTNTEAFF. The CDR3 bases are TGTGCCAGTAGTATATTCCAGGGAAGCACTACGAACACTGAAGCTTTCTTT.

This chain connects TRBV7-3 to TRBJ2-1; the D gene is possibly TRBD2 (6 bases). The germline CDR1 and CDR2 sequences are SGHTA and FQGTGA. This CDR3 is built from 14 residues. Trimming stripped 0 bases from V and 9 bases from J, with 12 bases between. The CDR3 region is CASSLTGPRGEQFF. The CDR3 nucleotides read TGTGCCAGCAGCTTAACAGGGCCGCGGGGTGAGCAGTTCTTC.

The chain links TRBV18 to TRBJ2-5; D not resolved. The germline CDR1 and CDR2 sequences are KGHSH and LQKENI. This CDR3 spans 16 amino acids. Trimming took 3 bases from V and 2 from J, leaving 16 bases between them. The CDR3 sequence: CASSPMLAVGQETQYF. CDR3 nucleotides: TGTGCCAGCTCACCCATGCTGGCAGTGGGTCAAGAGACCCAGTACTTC.